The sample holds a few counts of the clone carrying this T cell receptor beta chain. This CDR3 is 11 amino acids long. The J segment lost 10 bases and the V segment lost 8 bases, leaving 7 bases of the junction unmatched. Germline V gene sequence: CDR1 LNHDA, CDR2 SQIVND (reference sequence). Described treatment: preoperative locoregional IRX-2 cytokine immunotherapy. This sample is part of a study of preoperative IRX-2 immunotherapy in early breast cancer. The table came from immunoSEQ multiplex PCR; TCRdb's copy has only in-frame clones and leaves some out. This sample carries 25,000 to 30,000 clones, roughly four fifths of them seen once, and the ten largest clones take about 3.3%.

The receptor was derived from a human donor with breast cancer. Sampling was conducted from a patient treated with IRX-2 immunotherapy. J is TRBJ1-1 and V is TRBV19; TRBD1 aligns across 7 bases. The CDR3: CASLDRRGAFF. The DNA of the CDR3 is TGTGCCAGTTTGGACAGGCGAGGAGCTTTCTTT. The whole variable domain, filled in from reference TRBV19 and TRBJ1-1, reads DGGITQSPKYLFRKEGQNVTLSCEQNLNHDAMYWYRQDPGQGLRLIYYSQIVNDFQKGDIAEGYSVSREKKESFPLTVTSAQKNPTAFYLCASLDRRGAFFGQGTRLTVV.